What follows are 28 T cell receptor beta chains derived from one specimen sequenced in a study of cytomegalovirus exposure and HLA in healthy donors. The study ran its PCR with 60 Vbeta and 13 Jbeta primers. Sequencing used immunoSEQ multiplex PCR; TCRdb keeps in-frame clones, though not all of them. The table shows around 90,000 clones, with 82% occurring only once. Sequencing was performed on PBMCs. Every receptor here comes from a man in his fifties or sixties in good health and CMV-seronegative.

The V call is TRBV19, the J call TRBJ2-3; a possible D gene is TRBD2 (6 bases). The V gene's germline CDR1 is LNHDA and CDR2 SQIVND (reference sequence). This CDR3 region has 13 residues. Deletions cut 3 bases from V and 3 bases from J, with 7 bases between. CDR3 sequence reads: CASSMTRTDTQYF. The DNA of the CDR3 is TGTGCCAGTAGTATGACTAGAACAGATACGCAGTATTTT. The full variable domain, in which reference TRBV19 and TRBJ2-3 provide the parts outside the CDR3, is DGGITQSPKYLFRKEGQNVTLSCEQNLNHDAMYWYRQDPGQGLRLIYYSQIVNDFQKGDIAEGYSVSREKKESFPLTVTSAQKNPTAFYLCASSMTRTDTQYFGPGTRLTVL.

J is TRBJ2-7 and V is TRBV18; TRBD1 aligns across 7 bases. V was pared by 6 bases and J by 5 bases, with 10 bases of the junction left unmatched. The germline V gene has CDR1 KGHSH and CDR2 LQKENI. This CDR3 is built from 14 residues. The chain's CDR3 is CASSTQGVTDEQYF. The CDR3 DNA reads as TGTGCCAGCTCCACCCAGGGGGTGACCGACGAGCAGTACTTC.

This sequence joins TRBV7-9 and TRBJ2-7; TRBD1 is a possible D gene (6 bases). Trimming removed 3 bases from V and 6 bases from J, with 9 bases in between. The germline CDR1 and CDR2 sequences are SEHNR and FQNEAQ (reference sequence). The CDR3 loop spans 12 amino acids. CDR3 sequence reads: CASSLGTFEQYF. The DNA for the CDR3 is TGTGCCAGCAGCTTGGGGACATTCGAGCAGTACTTC.

With regard to this clone: One end of the junction fails to match germline, which may point to a read error. J is TRBJ1-2 and V is TRBV6-5, with D unclear. The CDR3 extends over 15 amino acids. CDR1 MNHEY and CDR2 SVGAGI come from the germline V gene. This CDR3 is CASTNPAARLNGYPF. The DNA for the CDR3 is TGTGCCAGCACCAATCCGGCGGCCCGGTTGAATGGCTACCCCTTC.

This chain joins TRBV5-4 and TRBJ2-1, with 11 bases that match TRBD1. The CDR3 consists of 16 residues. Germline CDR1 and CDR2: SGHNT and YYREEE (reference sequence). V shed 4 bases, J shed 9 bases, and the junction held 12 bases outside the gene matches. The CDR3 sequence: CASSMDGQGAGREQFF. DNA of the CDR3: TGTGCCAGCAGCATGGACGGACAGGGGGCGGGACGTGAGCAGTTCTTC.

This clone has a handful of counts. V and J are TRBV28 and TRBJ2-5; no clear D. The V gene's germline CDR1 is MDHEN and CDR2 SYDVKM. Trimming removed 3 bases from V and 2 bases from J, with 7 bases in between. The CDR3 is 13 residues long. The CDR3 protein is CASSFTFQETQYF. CDR3 DNA: TGTGCCAGCAGTTTTACATTTCAAGAGACCCAGTACTTC.

The rearrangement links TRBV6-1 to TRBJ2-7, with TRBD1 identical over 8 bases. Germline CDR1 reads MNHNS; CDR2 reads SASEGT. This CDR3 is 14 amino acids long. The V and J ends lost 7 bases and 2 bases, in that order; junction bases with no gene match: 7. The CDR3 spells CASTEGQGTYEQYF. CDR3 sequence (DNA): TGTGCCAGCACGGAAGGACAGGGAACCTACGAGCAGTACTTC.

In its sample, this clone was seen a few times. The CDR3 loop reads CASSPTKFVNTIYF. The DNA of the CDR3 is TGCGCCAGCAGCCCCACTAAGTTCGTAAACACCATATATTTT. The chain recombines TRBV4-1 with TRBJ1-3; D is ambiguous. The CDR3 contains 14 residues. The V end was cut by 4 bases, the J end by 6 bases, with 13 bases between. CDR1 is MGHRA, CDR2 YSYEKL, per germline.

This chain uses TRBV5-1 with TRBJ1-1; D gene uncertain. Deletions cut 1 base from V and 1 base from J, with 11 bases between. CDR3 length: 15 amino acids. Germline assignment: CDR1 SGHRS and CDR2 YFSETQ. CDR3 in amino acids: CASSLLGGSNTEAFF. CDR3 nucleotides: TGCGCCAGCAGCTTGTTAGGAGGGTCGAACACTGAAGCTTTCTTT.

The gene calls are TRBV2 and TRBJ2-3; D may be TRBD2 (6 bases). The CDR3 runs to 14 residues. CDR1 and CDR2 (germline): SNHLY, FYNNEI. The germline V and J ends were trimmed by 6 bases and 2 bases, with 12 bases remaining between them. DNA of the CDR3: TGTGCCAGCAGGAGACCGGGAGCCACAGATACGCAGTATTTT. Protein product: CASRRPGATDTQYF.

CDR3 nucleotides: TGTGCCAGCAGCGTAGACAGATCGGTCACTGAAGCTTTCTTT. Protein: CASSVDRSVTEAFF. The chain couples TRBV9 to TRBJ1-1; D unresolved. The germline V gene has CDR1 SGDLS and CDR2 YYNGEE. CDR3 size: 14 residues. Trimming took off 0 bases at V and 4 bases at J, with 10 bases between the two ends.

The chain uses TRBV6-6 and TRBJ2-2; maybe TRBD2 (6 bases). The CDR3 sequence is 15 residues long. Trimming took 7 bases from V and 0 from J, leaving 12 bases between them. Germline CDR1 reads MNHNY; CDR2 reads SVGAGI (reference sequence). The CDR3 DNA sequence: TGTGCCAGCATAGGCTTAGCGGCGAACACCGGGGAGCTGTTTTTT. This encodes CASIGLAANTGELFF.

This chain uses TRBV4-3 with TRBJ2-7, with 13 bases fitting TRBD2. CDR3 length equals 18 residues. Germline V gene lookup returns CDR1 LGHNA and CDR2 YSLEER. V gave up 1 base and J gave up 3 bases; unmatched junction bases: 9. The CDR3 here is CASSQGPRTSGSIYEQYF. Written as DNA, the CDR3 is TGCGCCAGCAGCCAAGGCCCCCGGACTAGCGGGAGTATCTACGAGCAGTACTTC.

The chain is built from TRBV28 and TRBJ2-3; 9 nucleotides agree with TRBD1. The trim removed 4 bases at V and 5 bases at J, leaving 10 bases unmatched. The length of the CDR3 is 16 residues. CDR1 and CDR2 from the germline V gene are MDHEN and SYDVKM. The CDR3 bases are TGTGCCAGCAGTTCACCCGGACAGGGGCATGTAGATACGCAGTATTTT. It translates to CASSSPGQGHVDTQYF.

This clone showed up just once. This sequence joins TRBV7-9 and TRBJ2-7; D is uncertain. Germline CDR1 reads SEHNR; CDR2 reads FQNEAQ (reference sequence). This CDR3 spans 14 amino acids. Trimming pared 5 bases from V and 0 bases from J, leaving 11 bases between. CDR3 bases: TGTGCCAGCAGCCCCGTTAGTATCTCCTACGAGCAGTACTTC. Its translation is CASSPVSISYEQYF.

CDR3 sequence reads: CASSSQGAGSPLHF. The CDR3 coding sequence is TGTGCCAGCAGCTCTCAGGGGGCAGGTTCACCCCTCCACTTT. The V and J genes are TRBV7-3 and TRBJ1-6, with TRBD1 matching 8 bases. V lost 4 bases to trimming and J lost 9 bases; unmatched junction nucleotides: 5. The CDR3 consists of 14 residues. Looked up from germline, CDR1 is SGHTA and CDR2 is FQGTGA.

This chain uses TRBV2 with TRBJ1-2; TRBD1 matches at 9 bases. With 7 bases clipped from V and 8 bases from J, the junction kept 11 bases outside the gene matches. The CDR3 has 14 residues. Germline CDR1 is SNHLY and CDR2 is FYNNEI. The CDR3 DNA reads as TGTGCCAGCACCTTCTTCGACAGGGGGAACGGCTACACCTTC. Its protein product is CASTFFDRGNGYTF.

The CDR3 loop reads CASSVTGTAYEQYF. DNA for the CDR3: TGTGCCAGCAGCGTCACCGGGACAGCCTACGAGCAGTACTTC. This chain links TRBV5-4 with TRBJ2-7; 7 nucleotides align to TRBD1. There are 14 residues in the CDR3. CDR1 is SGHNT, CDR2 YYREEE, per germline (reference sequence). Trimming took 4 bases from V and 2 from J; bases not matched to a gene: 6.

V is TRBV28 and J is TRBJ2-4, with D tentatively TRBD1 (6 bases). The CDR3 loop spans 14 amino acids. Looked up from germline, CDR1 is MDHEN and CDR2 is SYDVKM. V lost 4 bases and J 8 bases, leaving 15 bases between the germline ends. CDR3 DNA: TGTGCCAGCAGTTCAGGGGACGGCGGGCACATTCAGTACTTC. Amino acid sequence: CASSSGDGGHIQYF.

This clone has more than one count but fewer than ten. The rearrangement joins TRBV7-9 to TRBJ2-1, with D maybe TRBD1 (6 bases). The ends were cut back, 1 base at V and 5 bases at J, with 9 bases in the middle. There are 14 residues in the CDR3. Germline CDR1 is SEHNR and CDR2 is FQNEAQ (reference sequence). CDR3 bases: TGTGCCAGCAGCTTAGAGGGGGACCACAATGAGCAGTTCTTC. Residues: CASSLEGDHNEQFF.

CDR3 region: CASSLKGTSRINEQFF. DNA for the CDR3: TGTGCCAGCAGTCTCAAGGGGACTAGCCGGATCAATGAGCAGTTCTTC. The V gene is TRBV27, the J gene TRBJ2-1; 9 bases map to TRBD2. Germline loops: CDR1 MNHEY, CDR2 SMNVEV (reference sequence). This CDR3 region has 16 residues. J gave up 6 bases and V 5 bases, and 11 bases lay outside the gene matches.

In its sample, this clone was seen a few times. The chain combines TRBV6-5 with TRBJ2-2; D not certain. Per germline, CDR1 MNHEY and CDR2 SVGAGI. This CDR3 has 14 amino acids. V gave up 5 bases and J gave up 5 bases, with 12 bases separating them. The CDR3 DNA follows: TGTGCCAGCAGTCACCCAGGTCAAACCGGGGAGCTGTTTTTT. Protein sequence: CASSHPGQTGELFF.

The chain recombines TRBV19 with TRBJ1-2, with D perhaps matching TRBD1 (6 bases). Germline V lookup: CDR1 LNHDA, CDR2 SQIVND (reference sequence). V dropped 5 bases and J dropped 2 bases, with 9 bases sitting between them. The length of the CDR3 is 13 residues. The CDR3 here is CASSPDRNYGYTF. CDR3 nucleotide sequence: TGTGCCAGTAGTCCCGACAGGAACTATGGCTACACCTTC. The full variable domain, completed using reference TRBV19 and TRBJ1-2, is DGGITQSPKYLFRKEGQNVTLSCEQNLNHDAMYWYRQDPGQGLRLIYYSQIVNDFQKGDIAEGYSVSREKKESFPLTVTSAQKNPTAFYLCASSPDRNYGYTFGSGTRLTVV.

This clone was found a few times. The chain is built from TRBV6-5 and TRBJ2-1; the match to TRBD2 covers 11 bases. Germline lookup yields CDR1 MNHEY and CDR2 SVGAGI. V lost 4 bases, J lost 6 bases, and 5 bases stayed unmatched. The CDR3 extends over 15 amino acids. The CDR3 DNA follows: TGTGCCAGCAGTTTGGTACTAGCGGGAGCCAATGAGCAGTTCTTC. Its protein is CASSLVLAGANEQFF.

This chain links TRBV2 with TRBJ1-6; D gene uncertain. The CDR3 runs to 14 residues. Germline V gene sequence: CDR1 SNHLY, CDR2 FYNNEI. Trimming left V 1 base short and J 8 bases short, with 9 bases between. This chain's CDR3 is CASSEVPRDSPLHF. CDR3 nucleotides: TGTGCCAGCAGTGAAGTCCCTAGAGATTCACCCCTCCACTTT.

The genes are TRBV28 and TRBJ1-1; the D is unclear. Trimming pared 6 bases from V and 3 bases from J, leaving 8 bases between. This CDR3 has 12 residues. Per germline, CDR1 MDHEN and CDR2 SYDVKM. CDR3: CASRGLHTEAFF. CDR3 nucleotide sequence: TGTGCCAGCAGAGGACTGCACACTGAAGCTTTCTTT.

The rearrangement joins TRBV27 to TRBJ1-1; a weak D match, TRBD1 (6 bases). The length of the CDR3 is 18 residues. The germline gives CDR1 MNHEY, CDR2 SMNVEV (reference sequence). The ends were cut back, 1 base at V and 4 bases at J, with 22 bases in the middle. For the CDR3, the DNA is TGTGCCAGCAGTTTATGGATGGGGGGGGGCGCTGTGGGCACTGAAGCTTTCTTT. The encoded protein is CASSLWMGGGAVGTEAFF.

The chain combines TRBV27 with TRBJ1-1, with 7 bases lining up with TRBD1. Looked up from germline, CDR1 is MNHEY and CDR2 is SMNVEV (reference sequence). With V trimmed by 6 bases and J by 4 bases, 14 bases remained unmatched. CDR3 length: 16 residues. The CDR3 loop is CASRPDRVYVGTEAFF. In DNA, the CDR3 is TGTGCCAGCAGACCCGACAGGGTGTATGTGGGCACTGAAGCTTTCTTT.